The clone carrying this T cell receptor (beta chain) has at least ten counts. These data belong to a study of T-cell reconstitution after alpha-beta-depleted transplantation in children. Trimming removed 6 bases from V and 3 bases from J, with 17 bases in between. CDR3 length: 15 residues. Germline CDR1 and CDR2: SQVTM and ANQGSEA. The authors prepared the TCRbeta library with unique molecular identifiers. TCRdb passed the PCR reads through MiXCR, listing each CDR3 protein once. The sample has some 340,000 distinct CDR3 sequences; under 13% are singletons. The chain couples TRBV29-1 to TRBJ2-2, with D possibly matching TRBD1 (6 bases). This TCR was sampled from a human donor who donated a stem cell graft to a child with acute lymphoblastic leukemia. This sample comprised PBMCs from the stem cell graft donor, obtained from the stem cell graft. The DNA for the CDR3 is TGCAGCGTGGGAGTCCCAGGGGCCGACACCGGGGAGCTGTTTTTT. Its protein product is CSVGVPGADTGELFF.